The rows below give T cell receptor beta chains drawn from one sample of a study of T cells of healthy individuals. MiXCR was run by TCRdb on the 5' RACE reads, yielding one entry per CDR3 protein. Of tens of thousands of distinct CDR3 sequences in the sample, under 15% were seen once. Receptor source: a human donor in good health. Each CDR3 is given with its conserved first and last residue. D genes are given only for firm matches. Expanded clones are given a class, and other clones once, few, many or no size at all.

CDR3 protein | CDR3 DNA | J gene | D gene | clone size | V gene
CASSLVSNSNQPQHF | TGTGCCAGCAGCTTAGTGTCTAATAGCAATCAGCCCCAGCATTTT | TRBJ1-5 | NA | many | TRBV7-2
CASSQDRLAGTYNEQFF | TGTGCCAGCAGCCAAGATAGACTAGCGGGAACCTACAATGAGCAGTTCTTC | TRBJ2-1 | TRBD2 | many | TRBV3-1
CSGGAVREETQYF | TGCAGCGGTGGGGCAGTACGGGAGGAGACCCAGTACTTC | TRBJ2-5 | NA | many | TRBV29-1
CASRGGHGGYTF | TGTGCCAGCCGCGGGGGGCATGGGGGCTACACCTTC | TRBJ1-2 | NA | many | TRBV19
CASSLAGTEAFF | TGTGCCAGCAGCTTAGCTGGCACTGAAGCTTTCTTT | TRBJ1-1 | NA | many | TRBV7-6
CAISESGNVASLSYGYTF | TGTGCCATCAGTGAGTCTGGAAACGTAGCTAGTCTCTCCTATGGCTACACCTTC | TRBJ1-2 | NA | few | TRBV10-3
CSVDPGTEAFF | TGCAGCGTTGACCCCGGCACTGAAGCTTTCTTT | TRBJ1-1 | NA | many | TRBV29-1
CASSYGSTYEQYF | TGTGCCAGCAGTTACGGATCCACCTACGAGCAGTACTTC | TRBJ2-7 | NA | NA | TRBV6-2/TRBV6-3
CASSLETGGRGETQYF | TGTGCCAGCAGCTTGGAGACAGGGGGCAGGGGGGAGACCCAGTACTTC | TRBJ2-5 | TRBD1 | few | TRBV7-9
CSARITNTGELFF | TGCAGTGCTAGAATCACGAACACCGGGGAGCTGTTTTTT | TRBJ2-2 | NA | many | TRBV20-1
CSARKTGLANTEAFF | TGCAGTGCTAGGAAAACAGGGCTGGCGAACACTGAAGCTTTCTTT | TRBJ1-1 | NA | NA | TRBV20-1
CASSLEGLVAWSTDTQYF | TGTGCCAGCAGCTTGGAGGGATTGGTAGCCTGGAGTACAGATACGCAGTATTTT | TRBJ2-3 | NA | many | TRBV5-5
CATSREDSGHSSYEQYF | TGTGCCACCAGCAGAGAGGATTCGGGACATAGCTCCTACGAGCAGTACTTC | TRBJ2-7 | NA | many | TRBV15
CASSLERGTQYF | TGTGCCAGCAGCTTAGAGAGGGGGACCCAGTACTTC | TRBJ2-5 | NA | many | TRBV11-2
CASSTDSSGLAKNIQYF | TGTGCCAGCTCAACAGATTCTAGCGGTTTAGCCAAAAACATTCAGTACTTC | TRBJ2-4 | TRBD2 | NA | TRBV18
CASRSRGGTDTQYF | TGTGCCAGCAGAAGCCGAGGGGGCACAGATACGCAGTATTTT | TRBJ2-3 | NA | NA | TRBV3-1
CSARGTSGYEQYF | TGCAGTGCCCGAGGGACTAGCGGGTACGAGCAGTACTTC | TRBJ2-7 | TRBD2 | NA | TRBV20-1
CASSYSGQGSEQYF | TGTGCCAGCAGTTATTCGGGACAGGGCTCCGAGCAGTACTTC | TRBJ2-7 | TRBD1 | NA | TRBV6-2/TRBV6-3
CASSIRQGSEQYF | TGTGCCAGTAGTATTCGGCAGGGCTCCGAGCAGTACTTC | TRBJ2-7 | NA | many | TRBV19
CASSGLEISYEQYF | TGTGCCAGCAGTGGGCTGGAGATCTCCTACGAGCAGTACTTC | TRBJ2-7 | NA | many | TRBV2
CASSQEGKPQHF | TGTGCCAGCAGCCAAGAGGGAAAGCCCCAGCATTTT | TRBJ1-5 | NA | NA | TRBV14
CAIRVQGTGTEAFF | TGTGCCATCAGGGTACAGGGGACGGGAACTGAAGCTTTCTTT | TRBJ1-1 | TRBD1 | many | TRBV10-3
CASTGTGGVYEQYF | TGTGCCAGCACCGGGACAGGGGGCGTCTACGAGCAGTACTTC | TRBJ2-7 | TRBD1 | few | TRBV12-3/TRBV12-4
CASSVGTETGELFF | TGTGCCAGCAGCGTAGGGACCGAGACCGGGGAGCTGTTTTTT | TRBJ2-2 | NA | many | TRBV3-1
CATKTRRGSEDTQYF | TGTGCCACCAAGACAAGGCGAGGAAGTGAGGATACGCAGTATTTT | TRBJ2-3 | NA | NA | TRBV6-1
CASSQHQEFGYTGELFF | TGCGCCAGCAGCCAACATCAGGAGTTTGGTTACACCGGGGAGCTGTTTTTT | TRBJ2-2 | NA | many | TRBV4-3
CASSFRGKLFF | TGTGCCAGCAGTTTTCGCGGGAAACTGTTTTTT | TRBJ1-4 | NA | many | TRBV28
CASSPGQGLSGANVLTF | TGTGCCAGCAGCCCGGGACAGGGGCTCTCTGGGGCCAACGTCCTGACTTTC | TRBJ2-6 | TRBD1 | NA | TRBV7-2
CASSLGGGGVLGEQYF | TGTGCCAGCAGCTTAGGCGGGGGAGGTGTTCTTGGGGAGCAGTACTTC | TRBJ2-7 | TRBD2 | few | TRBV7-8
CASSGGTNYGYTF | TGTGCCAGCAGCGGGGGCACTAACTATGGCTACACCTTC | TRBJ1-2 | NA | few | TRBV2
CAWSTGTDTQYF | TGTGCCTGGAGTACAGGCACAGATACGCAGTATTTT | TRBJ2-3 | NA | NA | TRBV30
CASSHEIQGGTEAFF | TGCGCCAGCAGCCACGAAATCCAAGGGGGGACTGAAGCTTTCTTT | TRBJ1-1 | NA | NA | TRBV4-3
CASGLVPDGSPRGTDTQYF | TGTGCTAGTGGTTTGGTACCGGATGGATCCCCTAGGGGTACAGATACGCAGTATTTT | TRBJ2-3 | NA | NA | TRBV12-5
CASSLRASGGTSTDTQYF | TGTGCCAGCAGCTTACGGGCTAGCGGGGGGACTAGCACAGATACGCAGTATTTT | TRBJ2-3 | TRBD2 | few | TRBV7-2
CASSPETPKISGNTIYF | TGTGCCAGCTCACCGGAGACGCCCAAAATCTCTGGAAACACCATATATTTT | TRBJ1-3 | NA | many | TRBV18
CAWSLRGTDTQYF | TGTGCCTGGAGTCTGAGAGGGACAGATACGCAGTATTTT | TRBJ2-3 | NA | NA | TRBV30
CASSGGDSNQPQHF | TGTGCCAGCAGTGGAGGGGATAGCAATCAGCCCCAGCATTTT | TRBJ1-5 | NA | few | TRBV2
CASSARRAGGYTF | TGTGCCAGCAGTGCCCGCCGGGCAGGCGGCTACACCTTC | TRBJ1-2 | NA | many | TRBV25-1
CASGYPGRGYEQYF | TGTGCCAGCGGATACCCGGGGAGAGGCTACGAGCAGTACTTC | TRBJ2-7 | NA | many | TRBV6-5
CASSLAAGARGSPLHF | TGTGCCAGCAGCTTAGCGGCTGGGGCGCGGGGGTCACCCCTCCACTTT | TRBJ1-6 | NA | few | TRBV7-2
CATSDLRAGELFF | TGTGCCACCAGTGATTTGCGCGCCGGGGAGCTGTTTTTT | TRBJ2-2 | NA | NA | TRBV24-1
CAWSQKGSQPQHF | TGTGCCTGGAGTCAAAAAGGATCTCAGCCCCAGCATTTT | TRBJ1-5 | NA | NA | TRBV30
CSATGQGTDTQYF | TGCAGTGCAACAGGACAGGGGACAGATACGCAGTATTTT | TRBJ2-3 | TRBD1 | NA | TRBV20-1
CSARDSGTHTEAFF | TGCAGTGCTAGAGATTCCGGGACCCACACTGAAGCTTTCTTT | TRBJ1-1 | NA | many | TRBV20-1
CASSLGFGKDTEAFF | TGCGCCAGCAGCTTGGGGTTCGGGAAGGACACTGAAGCTTTCTTT | TRBJ1-1 | NA | few | TRBV5-1
CASSYRRGSSYNEQFF | TGTGCCAGCAGTTACCGACGTGGGAGCTCCTACAATGAGCAGTTCTTC | TRBJ2-1 | NA | NA | TRBV6-2/TRBV6-3
CASSSHPTTGQGRINIQYF | TGTGCCAGCAGCTCCCACCCTACCACCGGACAGGGACGGATAAACATTCAGTACTTC | TRBJ2-4 | TRBD1 | NA | TRBV7-2
CASSQGLAGGLETQYF | TGTGCCAGCAGCCAAGGTCTAGCGGGAGGGCTGGAGACCCAGTACTTC | TRBJ2-5 | TRBD2 | NA | TRBV3-1
CASSDSYRVGHEKLFF | TGTGCCAGCAGCGATAGTTACAGGGTCGGTCATGAAAAACTGTTTTTT | TRBJ1-4 | NA | NA | TRBV9
CATEGGLRETQYF | TGTGCCACCGAGGGGGGGCTCCGGGAGACCCAGTACTTC | TRBJ2-5 | NA | few | TRBV11-2
CASSEVVGSGELFF | TGTGCCAGCAGTGAAGTGGTGGGGAGCGGGGAGCTGTTTTTT | TRBJ2-2 | NA | few | TRBV25-1
CASLPSGERGYTF | TGTGCCAGCTTACCCTCCGGGGAGCGGGGCTACACCTTC | TRBJ1-2 | NA | NA | TRBV7-2
CASSPLGTGRETQYF | TGTGCCAGCAGCCCCCTTGGGACAGGGCGAGAGACCCAGTACTTC | TRBJ2-5 | TRBD1 | many | TRBV13
CASSLGRGKRGYGYTF | TGTGCCAGCAGCCTGGGTCGCGGGAAGAGAGGCTATGGCTACACCTTC | TRBJ1-2 | NA | many | TRBV3-1
CASTRTLQHQAFF | TGTGCCAGCACCCGAACCCTACAACACCAAGCTTTCTTT | TRBJ1-1 | NA | many | TRBV2
CASSYGAGGEQFF | TGTGCCAGCAGTTACGGGGCGGGGGGTGAGCAGTTCTTC | TRBJ2-1 | TRBD2 | few | TRBV6-6